Sequencing of this T cell receptor beta chain was carried out in a study of blood T cell repertoires in COVID-19. Study summary: Nucleic acid was either cDNA or gDNA, and it came from T cells, B-cell-depleted T cells, or PBMCs.

In the original processing: Estimation of nucleated cell counts relied on the amplification of reference gene primers. The repertoire was sequenced with immunoSEQ multiplex PCR; TCRdb's copy has only in-frame clones and lacks some. The V and J calls and clone size come from that table; D and trimming were worked out from the DNA. Of some 270,000 clones in the sample, approximately 92% were seen once. Trimming removed 5 bases at V and 0 bases at J, with 9 bases between. The CDR3 spans 14 residues. Per germline, CDR1 SNHLY and CDR2 FYNNEI. The clonotype was recovered from a woman aged 40 to 49 who had recovered from COVID-19. This chain links TRBV2 with TRBJ2-3; D is perhaps TRBD2 (6 bases). Sample: peripheral blood. The CDR3 region has the DNA TGTGCCAGCAGTCGGCTAGCGAGCACAGATACGCAGTATTTT. Its protein is CASSRLASTDTQYF.